The 30 T cell receptor beta chains reported below all come from one sample, sequenced in a study of CD8+CD57+ T cells in acquired aplastic anemia. Profiling that covered TCR beta VDJ and CDR3 relied on genomic DNA as its template. One entry per CDR3 protein, called by TCRdb with MiXCR from the reads. The repertoire consists of 180,000 or so distinct CDR3 sequences, with roughly 50% occurring once and the leading ten covering about 1.8%. The sequenced patients had an expansion of CD8+CD57+ cells seen by flow cytometry. Material for sequencing was sorted CD4+, CD8+, or CD8+CD57+ T cells (not recorded which) from PBMCs. The origin of the receptors is a human donor with aplastic anemia.

This clonotype has at least ten counts. DNA for the CDR3: TGTGCCAGTAGTATAGGGGCTAGCGGGAGGGCCGCCTTCGGCGTCCTGACTTTC. The encoded protein is CASSIGASGRAAFGVLTF. The chain carries TRBV19 and TRBJ2-6; 12 positions match TRBD2. Per the germline V gene, CDR1 is LNHDA and CDR2 is SQIVND (reference sequence). The CDR3 has 18 residues. V was pared by 1 base and J by 12 bases, with 13 bases of the junction left unmatched.

This clonotype came up once. The chain links TRBV2 to TRBJ2-3, with D perhaps being TRBD1 or TRBD2 (6 bases each). The CDR3 length is 16 residues. Germline CDR1 is SNHLY and CDR2 is FYNNEI. V gave up 3 bases and J gave up 0 bases, with 13 bases separating them. In DNA, the CDR3 is TGTGCCAGCAGTGAGGGGGGACAATCTAGCACAGATACGCAGTATTTT. This sequence encodes CASSEGGQSSTDTQYF.

V and J are TRBV6-1 and TRBJ1-2; D possibly corresponds to TRBD1 (5 bases). This CDR3 has 14 residues. Trimming stripped 6 bases from V and 3 bases from J, with 14 bases between. In germline, CDR1 is MNHNS, CDR2 SASEGT. CDR3 coding DNA: TGTGCCAGCAGGCAGGGTGAAGGTTACTATGGCTACACCTTC. Residues: CASRQGEGYYGYTF.

In its sample, this clonotype was seen a few times. A much larger clone is a single base away; this may be a read error. The J gene is TRBJ1-1, the V gene TRBV7-2, with TRBD1 identical over 9 bases. This CDR3 has 14 amino acids. The germline CDR1 and CDR2 sequences are SGHTA and FQGNSA. The CDR3 sequence: CASSGGDRVTETFF. In nucleotides, the CDR3 is TGTGCCAGCAGCGGGGGGGACAGGGTCACTGAAACTTTCTTT.

Many counts were recorded for this clonotype. The V and J genes are TRBV19 and TRBJ2-7; D ambiguous. V lost 6 bases, J lost 3 bases, and 15 bases lay in between. Germline V lookup: CDR1 LNHDA, CDR2 SQIVND (reference sequence). This CDR3 is built from 14 residues. CDR3 sequence reads: CASSPRAEYYEQYF. The CDR3 DNA sequence: TGTGCCAGTAGCCCACGGGCGGAGTACTACGAGCAGTACTTC.

This clonotype was seen many times. V usage is TRBV6-2 or TRBV6-3 and J usage is TRBJ2-7, with D hard to call. This CDR3 comprises 13 residues. With 6 bases removed from V and 5 bases from J, the gap between germline ends came to 14 bases. Germline V gene lookup returns CDR1 MNHEY and CDR2 SVGEGT. Written as DNA, the CDR3 is TGTGCCAGCAGAGAGCCTGGTAGGGACGAGCAGTACTTC. This encodes CASREPGRDEQYF.

The chain carries TRBV6-5 and TRBJ1-4; tentative D call: TRBD1 (6 bases). CDR1 is MNHEY, CDR2 SVGAGI, per germline. The V gene lost 2 bases and the J gene lost 5 bases, with 12 bases spanning the gap. The CDR3 consists of 15 residues. This chain's CDR3 is CASSYATGPNEKLFF. The CDR3 DNA is TGTGCCAGCAGTTACGCGACAGGACCCAATGAAAAACTGTTTTTT.

V and J are TRBV2 and TRBJ1-2; D not resolved. CDR1 and CDR2 (germline): SNHLY, FYNNEI. V was clipped by 6 bases and J by 3 bases, with 8 bases between them. This CDR3 comprises 12 residues. CDR3 residues: CASRDGHYGYTF. As DNA, the CDR3 is TGTGCCAGCAGGGACGGGCACTATGGCTACACCTTC.

A few counts support this clonotype. The J gene is TRBJ1-6, the V gene TRBV9, with 7 bases identical to TRBD1. J gave up 0 bases and V 4 bases, and 13 bases lay outside the gene matches. The CDR3 is 19 amino acids. Germline CDR1 is SGDLS and CDR2 is YYNGEE. This chain's CDR3 is CASSSTPGTASSYNSPLHF. The CDR3 DNA is TGTGCCAGCAGCTCGACCCCCGGGACAGCGAGCTCCTATAATTCACCCCTCCACTTT.

This clonotype has at least ten counts. The chain combines TRBV7-3 with TRBJ2-5; no firm D call. Trimming removed 3 bases at V and 4 bases at J, with 9 bases between. CDR1 is SGHTA and CDR2 is FQGTGA in the germline V gene. This CDR3 is built from 13 residues. The CDR3 DNA follows: TGTGCCAGCAGCTTCGGACCCGGAGAGACCCAGTACTTC. This gives the protein CASSFGPGETQYF.

The CDR3 spells CASSSIGQGATGANVLTF. The CDR3 DNA is TGTGCCAGCAGTTCCATCGGACAGGGGGCGACCGGGGCCAACGTCCTGACTTTC. The chain recombines TRBV6-6 with TRBJ2-6, with TRBD1 identical over 11 bases. Germline V gene data show CDR1 as MNHNY and CDR2 as SVGAGI (reference sequence). The CDR3 has 18 amino acids. Unmatched junction bases numbered 9, after V lost 4 bases and J lost 4 bases.

This chain uses TRBV6-1 with TRBJ2-6; D perhaps matches TRBD2 (5 bases). The germline V and J ends were trimmed by 6 bases and 1 base, with 7 bases remaining between them. The CDR3 has 14 residues. Looked up from germline, CDR1 is MNHNS and CDR2 is SASEGT. CDR3 bases: TGTGCCAGCAGAAGGGAGTCTGGGGCCAACGTCCTGACTTTC. Protein sequence: CASRRESGANVLTF.

This clonotype was detected only a few times. The chain combines TRBV7-8 with TRBJ1-6; D uncertain. The CDR3 consists of 16 residues. Germline CDR1 and CDR2: SGHVS and FQNEAQ. V lost 1 base to trimming and J lost 2 bases, with 9 bases between them. The CDR3 nucleotides read TGTGCCAGCAGCTTAGGTAGCCAAACCTATAATTCACCCCTCCACTTT. This translates into CASSLGSQTYNSPLHF.

The rearrangement uses TRBV7-6 and TRBJ2-7; D ambiguous. This CDR3 is 13 amino acids long. Germline V CDR1 and CDR2: SGHVS, FNYEAQ. Trimming shortened V by 5 bases and J by 4 bases, and 12 bases separated the two germline ends. The CDR3 spells CASSLEEHYEQYF. The CDR3, as DNA: TGTGCCAGCAGCCTCGAGGAGCATTACGAGCAGTACTTC.

The chain couples TRBV9 to TRBJ2-1, with 14 bases aligning to TRBD2. Germline CDR1 is SGDLS and CDR2 is YYNGEE. The CDR3 runs to 18 residues. V trimming: 2 bases; J trimming: 0 bases; junction bases outside the gene matches: 4. The CDR3 loop reads CASSVGLAGGTSYNEQFF. Here the CDR3 DNA reads TGTGCCAGCAGCGTCGGACTAGCGGGGGGAACCTCCTACAATGAGCAGTTCTTC. Using reference TRBV9 and TRBJ2-1 for the parts outside the CDR3, the full variable domain is DSGVTQTPKHLITATGQRVTLRCSPRSGDLSVYWYQQSLDQGLQFLIQYYNGEERAKGNILERFSAQQFPDLHSELNLSSLELGDSALYFCASSVGLAGGTSYNEQFFGPGTRLTVL.

A remark on this clonotype: Compared with germline, one end of the junction differs, possibly owing to a read error. The rearrangement links TRBV7-7 to TRBJ2-1; D is perhaps TRBD2 (5 bases). There are 14 residues in the CDR3. Germline loops: CDR1 SSHAT, CDR2 FNYEAQ (reference sequence). The CDR3, as DNA: TGTGCTAGCAGCTTAGCGCACGGACGGGGAGAGCAGTTCTTC. Its protein product is CASSLAHGRGEQFF.

The V call is TRBV24-1, the J call TRBJ2-7; 13 bases match TRBD2. CDR1 is KGHDR, CDR2 SFDVKD, per germline. The V and J ends lost 8 bases and 5 bases, in that order; junction bases with no gene match: 5. This CDR3 is 14 amino acids long. DNA of the CDR3: TGTGCCACCACTTGGACTAGCGGGAGAAACGAGCAGTACTTC. Translating gives CATTWTSGRNEQYF.

The chain's CDR3 is CASGLQTHEQYF. The CDR3 DNA is TGTGCCAGCGGGTTACAAACCCACGAGCAGTACTTC. The chain combines TRBV2 with TRBJ2-7; D call uncertain. Germline V gene data show CDR1 as SNHLY and CDR2 as FYNNEI. This CDR3 comprises 12 residues. Trimming stripped 8 bases from V and 5 bases from J, with 13 bases between.

This clonotype has ten or more counts. The genes are TRBV7-2 and TRBJ2-6; D might be TRBD1 (5 bases). The CDR3 contains 15 residues. V gave up 7 bases and J gave up 2 bases, with 12 bases separating them. CDR1 and CDR2 (germline): SGHTA, FQGNSA. Here the CDR3 reads CASTPPGTGANVLTF. Written as DNA, the CDR3 is TGTGCCAGCACCCCACCAGGGACTGGGGCCAACGTCCTGACTTTC.

On this clonotype: A clone one base away is much larger, so this may be a read error. The V call is TRBV7-2, the J call TRBJ2-4, with TRBD2 matching 10 bases. The CDR3 spans 16 residues. Germline values: CDR1 SGHTA, CDR2 FQGNSA. The CDR3 reads CGSRLSGGLAKNIQYF. CDR3 DNA: TGTGGCAGCAGACTTAGCGGGGGGCTCGCCAAAAACATTCAGTACTTC.

The V and J genes are TRBV10-3 and TRBJ2-7; tentatively, D is TRBD1 (6 bases). This CDR3 is built from 15 residues. CDR1 and CDR2 (germline): ENHRY, SYGVKD. Trimming removed 3 bases at V and 0 bases at J, with 12 bases between. The CDR3 nucleotides are TGTGCCATCAGTGAAGTAGGGGGTGTCTCCTACGAGCAGTACTTC. Translating it yields CAISEVGGVSYEQYF.

This clonotype came up many times. The gene calls are TRBV6-4 and TRBJ2-6; no firm D call. Looked up from germline, CDR1 is MRHNA and CDR2 is SNTAGT. This CDR3 region has 14 residues. Trimming shortened V by 7 bases and J by 4 bases, and 11 bases separated the two germline ends. The CDR3 bases are TGTGCCAGCACCCAGACAAGGGGGGCCAACGTCCTGACTTTC. Translating gives CASTQTRGANVLTF.

This clonotype was observed a few times. The rearrangement joins TRBV15 to TRBJ1-5, with a tentative D call TRBD1 (6 bases). V shed 6 bases and J shed 4 bases, with 16 bases lying between them. Germline CDR1 and CDR2: LNHNV and YYDKDF (reference sequence). The CDR3 totals 15 residues. CDR3 DNA sequence: TGTGCCACCAGGATAGGGGGGGTAGCTAATCAGCCCCAGCATTTT. Residues: CATRIGGVANQPQHF.

This clonotype has just one count. A clone one base away is much larger, so this may be a read error. This chain links TRBV5-1 with TRBJ1-1; TRBD1 might be the D (6 bases). The CDR3 loop spans 14 amino acids. Germline V lookup: CDR1 SGHRS, CDR2 YFSETQ. In DNA form, the CDR3 reads TGCGTCAGCAGCGCAGGGGACGGGTACACTGAAGCTTTCTTT. Protein sequence: CVSSAGDGYTEAFF.

This clonotype was seen at least ten times. The chain links TRBV5-6 to TRBJ1-6; 10 bases line up with TRBD1. V trimming: 4 bases; J trimming: 2 bases; junction bases outside the gene matches: 6. This CDR3 is built from 17 residues. Germline values: CDR1 SGHDT, CDR2 YYEEEE. Here the CDR3 reads CASSQTGGGPYNSPLHF. CDR3 DNA sequence: TGTGCCAGCAGCCAGACAGGGGGCGGCCCCTATAATTCACCCCTCCACTTT.

This clonotype was detected a few times. This rearrangement joins TRBV7-9 to TRBJ2-7; D remains ambiguous. The CDR3 consists of 14 residues. With 2 bases removed from V and 4 bases from J, the gap between germline ends came to 12 bases. The germline gives CDR1 SEHNR, CDR2 FQNEAQ (reference sequence). CDR3 DNA sequence: TGTGCCAGCAGCTTACATAACGAGCCGTACGAGCAGTACTTC. It specifies CASSLHNEPYEQYF.

The rearrangement links TRBV20-1 to TRBJ2-3; the match to TRBD2 covers 8 bases. This CDR3 is built from 15 residues. The junction had 8 bases not matched to a gene; V was cut back by 6 bases and J by 0 bases. Per germline, CDR1 DFQATT and CDR2 SNEGSKA (reference sequence). CDR3 in DNA: TGCAGTGCCAACCCCGGGACTAGGAGCACAGATACGCAGTATTTT. This codes for CSANPGTRSTDTQYF.

This clonotype has ten or more counts. V is TRBV7-9 and J is TRBJ1-1; weak D call: TRBD1 (6 bases). V lost 1 base and J lost 4, with 22 bases in between. Germline lookup yields CDR1 SEHNR and CDR2 FQNEAQ (reference sequence). The CDR3 extends over 18 amino acids. The CDR3 nucleotides read TGTGCCAGCAGCTTAGATGTCGTGTTTGGGGGGCCGGGCACTGAAGCTTTCTTT. It yields the protein CASSLDVVFGGPGTEAFF.

This clonotype has at least ten counts. The genes are TRBV5-4 and TRBJ2-7; 8 bases fit TRBD1. The ends lost 4 bases at V and 5 bases at J; junction bases unmatched: 5. CDR1 is SGHNT and CDR2 is YYREEE in the germline V gene (reference sequence). The CDR3 contains 13 residues. Here the CDR3 reads CASSLTGGNEQYF. In DNA, the CDR3 is TGTGCCAGCAGCCTTACAGGGGGGAACGAGCAGTACTTC.

The chain is built from TRBV3-1 and TRBJ2-3; possibly TRBD2 for D (7 bases). CDR1 and CDR2 from the germline V gene are LGHDT and YNNKEL (reference sequence). CDR3 size: 16 residues. V was shortened by 0 bases and J by 6 bases, with 16 bases between the two germline ends. CDR3: CASSQDGEGRGDTQYF. In nucleotides, the CDR3 is TGTGCCAGCAGCCAAGATGGGGAGGGGAGGGGGGATACGCAGTATTTT.